A selection of T cell receptor beta chains follows, all from one sample in a study of CD8 T cells in Susac syndrome. TCRdb independently ran MiXCR on the immunoSEQ multiplex PCR reads; one entry per CDR3 protein. The data hold roughly 110,000 distinct CDR3 sequences, with roughly 94% observed a single time. The sequenced sample was CD8+ T cells from PBMCs. These receptors were taken from a human donor with Susac syndrome. Both conserved end residues are part of each CDR3. Fields, in order: J gene, D gene, V gene, clone size, CDR3 protein, CDR3 DNA. A D gene is named only where the DNA matches it firmly. Part of the rows lack a size; the others show once, few, many or a class for expanded clones.

TRBJ1-4,.,TRBV20-1,.,CSARLATNEKLFF,TGCAGTGCTAGACTCGCAACTAATGAAAAACTGTTTTTT
TRBJ2-3,TRBD2,TRBV20-1,.,CSARISGVSTDTQYF,TGCAGTGCTAGAATCAGCGGGGTCAGCACAGATACGCAGTATTTT
TRBJ2-7,.,TRBV7-8,.,CASRKWDEQYF,TGTGCCAGCAGAAAATGGGACGAGCAGTACTTC
TRBJ1-1,.,TRBV12-3/TRBV12-4,once,CASSPNPQGGNTEAFF,TGTGCCAGCAGTCCGAACCCACAGGGCGGGAACACTGAAGCTTTCTTT
TRBJ2-3,TRBD2,TRBV9,.,CASSVPTSGGAKDTQYF,TGTGCCAGCAGCGTCCCGACTAGCGGGGGGGCCAAAGATACGCAGTATTTT
TRBJ1-2,.,TRBV14,.,CASSQEDGGRPYYGYTF,TGTGCCAGCAGCCAAGAGGACGGGGGCAGACCCTACTATGGCTACACCTTC
TRBJ2-5,.,TRBV21-1,once,CASSKVGTQETQYF,TGTGCCAGCAGCAAAGTAGGGACCCAAGAGACCCAGTACTTC
TRBJ1-2,.,TRBV19,.,CASSPIFRDGDYGYTF,TGTGCCAGTAGCCCTATATTCCGGGACGGGGACTATGGCTACACCTTC
TRBJ2-2,.,TRBV29-1,.,CSVGLEGGLNTGELFF,TGCAGCGTCGGCTTGGAAGGGGGACTGAACACCGGGGAGCTGTTTTTT
TRBJ2-1,.,TRBV7-2,.,CASSLNKGSSYNEQFF,TGTGCCAGCAGCCTTAATAAAGGGAGCTCCTACAATGAGCAGTTCTTC
TRBJ1-2,.,TRBV29-1,.,CSAALTGRVNHGYTF,TGCAGCGCCGCACTGACGGGGCGCGTAAATCATGGCTACACCTTC
TRBJ1-5,.,TRBV4-3,.,CASSQDTQGHSNQPQHF,TGCGCCAGCAGCCAAGATACCCAGGGCCATAGCAATCAGCCCCAGCATTTT
TRBJ2-5,TRBD1,TRBV7-3,.,CASSLNPGGETQYF,TGTGCCAGCAGCTTAAATCCAGGGGGAGAGACCCAGTACTTC
TRBJ2-3,TRBD2,TRBV11-1,.,CASSPPSGGTTDTQYF,TGTGCCAGCAGCCCCCCCAGCGGGGGGACCACAGATACGCAGTATTTT
TRBJ2-7,.,TRBV9,.,CASSAAGEDYYEQYF,TGTGCCAGCAGCGCCGCCGGGGAGGATTACTACGAGCAGTACTTC
TRBJ1-5,.,TRBV19,.,CASMVRIDSNQPQHF,TGTGCCAGTATGGTAAGGATAGATAGCAATCAGCCCCAGCATTTT
TRBJ2-1,.,TRBV9,.,CASSVSGDEQFF,TGTGCCAGCAGCGTCTCCGGTGATGAGCAGTTCTTC
TRBJ1-1,.,TRBV10-3,.,CAIRGANLMNTEAFF,TGTGCCATCAGGGGGGCGAATCTCATGAACACTGAAGCTTTCTTT
TRBJ2-2,TRBD1,TRBV20-1,.,CSASDRDGTGELFF,TGCAGTGCTAGCGACAGGGACGGCACCGGGGAGCTGTTTTTT
TRBJ2-3,.,TRBV7-9,.,CASSSWDAARTDTQYF,TGTGCCAGCAGCTCCTGGGACGCCGCCCGCACAGATACGCAGTATTTT
TRBJ2-7,.,TRBV14,.,CASSPHETSEQYF,TGTGCCAGCAGCCCCCACGAGACGAGCGAGCAGTACTTC
TRBJ2-5,.,TRBV20-1,.,CSAREVDYPFQYF,TGCAGTGCTAGAGAGGTGGACTACCCTTTCCAGTACTTC
TRBJ1-2,.,TRBV6-5,.,CASSPFGTSNYGYTF,TGTGCCAGCAGCCCATTCGGGACATCTAACTATGGCTACACCTTC
TRBJ2-7,.,TRBV14,.,CASSNPWGPDYEQYF,TGTGCCAGCAGCAATCCTTGGGGACCAGACTACGAGCAGTACTTC
TRBJ2-2,.,TRBV4-2,.,CASSQDLLANGELFF,TGTGCCAGCAGCCAAGATCTCCTAGCCAACGGGGAGCTGTTTTTT
TRBJ1-1,TRBD1,TRBV25-1,.,CASSHSGTVNTEAFF,TGTGCCAGCAGTCATTCCGGGACAGTGAACACTGAAGCTTTCTTT
TRBJ1-1,.,TRBV25-1,.,CASSLNLGGTTEAFF,TGTGCCAGCAGTCTGAACTTAGGGGGGACCACTGAAGCTTTCTTT
TRBJ2-7,.,TRBV2,.,CASSGDSHEQYF,TGTGCCAGCAGCGGCGACAGCCACGAGCAGTACTTC
TRBJ2-2,TRBD2,TRBV5-1,.,CASSFPSSGDTGELFF,TGCGCCAGCAGCTTCCCTTCTAGCGGGGATACCGGGGAGCTGTTTTTT
TRBJ2-5,.,TRBV12-3/TRBV12-4,.,CASSLSPIGETQYF,TGTGCCAGCAGTCTTAGCCCCATTGGGGAGACCCAGTACTTC
TRBJ2-5,.,TRBV5-1,.,CASTPWYAGGQETQYF,TGCGCCAGCACCCCGTGGTATGCCGGGGGTCAAGAGACCCAGTACTTC
TRBJ2-7,.,TRBV7-2,.,CASSPPWPHYEQYF,TGTGCCAGCAGCCCCCCTTGGCCCCACTACGAGCAGTACTTC
TRBJ2-5,TRBD1,TRBV18,.,CASSPRRGLGEETQYF,TGTGCCAGCTCACCACGCAGGGGGCTGGGGGAAGAGACCCAGTACTTC
TRBJ1-1,.,TRBV13,.,CASSTGTVNTEAFF,TGTGCCAGCAGCACCGGGACGGTGAACACTGAAGCTTTCTTT
TRBJ2-7,TRBD2,TRBV9,.,CASSAAGGRYEQYF,TGTGCCAGCAGCGCCGCGGGGGGCCGGTACGAGCAGTACTTC
TRBJ2-1,.,TRBV27,.,CASRLSVREQFF,TGTGCCAGCAGACTTAGCGTGAGAGAGCAGTTCTTC
TRBJ2-1,.,TRBV2,.,CASSRGHPANEQFF,TGTGCCAGCAGTCGTGGACACCCAGCGAATGAGCAGTTCTTC
TRBJ2-2,TRBD2,TRBV29-1,once,CSVFGRRAGDTGELFF,TGCAGCGTTTTTGGTAGGCGGGCGGGAGACACCGGGGAGCTGTTTTTT
TRBJ2-1,TRBD2,TRBV7-3,.,CASSLGGLANYNEQFF,TGTGCCAGCAGCTTAGGGGGACTAGCGAACTACAATGAGCAGTTCTTC
TRBJ1-1,.,TRBV5-1,.,CASSSPEGGTEAFF,TGCGCCAGCAGCTCACCGGAGGGGGGCACTGAAGCTTTCTTT
TRBJ2-3,.,TRBV20-1,.,CSARGSLEPADTQYF,TGCAGTGCTAGGGGGTCACTCGAGCCAGCAGATACGCAGTATTTT
TRBJ1-2,TRBD1,TRBV13,.,CASSLRPPDRAYGYTF,TGTGCCAGCAGCTTAAGGCCCCCGGACAGGGCCTATGGCTACACCTTC
TRBJ1-1,.,TRBV7-9,.,CASSPHDGNTEAFF,TGTGCCAGCAGCCCGCATGACGGGAACACTGAAGCTTTCTTT
TRBJ2-1,.,TRBV20-1,.,CSAPSGVRGGVNEQFF,TGCAGTGCACCTTCCGGGGTTCGGGGTGGGGTCAATGAGCAGTTCTTC
TRBJ2-7,TRBD2,TRBV7-8,once,CASTYGSGYEQYF,TGTGCCAGCACCTATGGTAGCGGGTACGAGCAGTACTTC
TRBJ2-2,.,TRBV6-5,.,CASSYGQPTGELFF,TGTGCCAGCAGTTACGGGCAGCCCACCGGGGAGCTGTTTTTT
TRBJ1-2,TRBD1,TRBV5-1,.,CASSFLTGEGYTF,TGCGCCAGCAGCTTCCTGACAGGGGAAGGCTACACCTTC
TRBJ2-1,.,TRBV5-4,.,CASSPGLGGDEQFF,TGTGCCAGCAGCCCCGGACTTGGCGGGGATGAGCAGTTCTTC